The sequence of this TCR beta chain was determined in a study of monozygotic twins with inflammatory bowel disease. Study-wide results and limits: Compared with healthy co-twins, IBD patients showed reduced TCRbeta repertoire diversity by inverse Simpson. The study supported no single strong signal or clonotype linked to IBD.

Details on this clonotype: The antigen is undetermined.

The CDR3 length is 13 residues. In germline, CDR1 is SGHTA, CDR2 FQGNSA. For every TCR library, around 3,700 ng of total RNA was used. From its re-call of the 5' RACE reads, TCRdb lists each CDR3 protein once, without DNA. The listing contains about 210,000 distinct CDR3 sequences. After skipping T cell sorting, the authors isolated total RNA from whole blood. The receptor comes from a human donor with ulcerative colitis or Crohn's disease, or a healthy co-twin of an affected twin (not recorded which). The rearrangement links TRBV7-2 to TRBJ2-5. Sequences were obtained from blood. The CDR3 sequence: CASSARVQETQYF.